A single sample gave rise to the 4 T cell receptor beta chains below, sequenced in a study of cytomegalovirus exposure and HLA in healthy donors. The PCR made use of 60 Vbeta and 13 Jbeta primers. Clones were sequenced by immunoSEQ multiplex PCR, and TCRdb holds only the in-frame ones, with some missing. The sample has around 280,000 clones, roughly 90% seen once. Sequencing was carried out using PBMCs. These receptors all stem from a woman between 18 and 29 years old in good health and CMV-seronegative.

This chain links TRBV5-6 with TRBJ1-1, with D possibly being TRBD1 (6 bases). The CDR3 runs 11 residues. Trimming took 3 bases from V and 6 from J, leaving 6 bases between them. Germline V CDR1 and CDR2: SGHDT, YYEEEE. CDR3 DNA sequence: TGTGCCAGCAGCTCAGGGGCTGAAGCTTTCTTT. This codes for CASSSGAEAFF.

The chain carries TRBV21-1 and TRBJ1-5; the table's TRBD1 call for D was not verified on the DNA. TRBV21-1 corresponds to a pseudogene. The CDR3 loop spans 19 amino acids. The CDR3 here is CASSRQGIPLPYSNQPQHF. CDR3 bases: TGTGCCAGCAGCAGGCAGGGTATTCCATTACCTTATAGCAATCAGCCCCAGCATTTT.

V gene TRBV5-1 combines with J gene TRBJ2-7; TRBD1 agrees at 8 bases. The trim removed 4 bases at V and 4 bases at J, leaving 4 bases unmatched. This CDR3 has 13 residues. Per the germline V gene, CDR1 is SGHRS and CDR2 is YFSETQ. The DNA of the CDR3 is TGCGCCAGCAGCCCCCGGGACAGGTACGAGCAGTACTTC. Translating gives CASSPRDRYEQYF.

This clone was counted a few times. This rearrangement joins TRBV19 to TRBJ1-5, with D perhaps matching TRBD1 (6 bases). The V end was cut by 6 bases, the J end by 1 base, with 13 bases between. Germline V lookup: CDR1 LNHDA, CDR2 SQIVND (reference sequence). This CDR3 spans 15 amino acids. The CDR3 spells CASSAGALSNQPQHF. CDR3 nucleotides: TGTGCCAGTAGCGCGGGGGCTCTAAGCAATCAGCCCCAGCATTTT.